Listed below are T cell receptor beta chains from one sample, sequenced in a study of T cell responses to AZD1222 COVID-19 vaccine. The repertoire was sequenced with immunoSEQ multiplex PCR; TCRdb's copy has only in-frame clones and lacks some. Among about 160,000 clones listed, around 87% were seen once. Sequenced material: peripheral blood, taken 28 days after the second AZD1222 dose. These receptors all come from an adult who received the AZD1222 COVID-19 vaccine. Each CDR3 is given with its conserved first and last residue. A D gene is named only where the DNA matches it firmly. Expanded clones get a size class; other rows say once, few or many, or leave the size out.

d_call j_call clone_size v_call cdr3_aa cdr3_nt
NA TRBJ2-3 NA TRBV11-2 CASSWVRGGGDTQYF TGTGCCAGCAGCTGGGTAAGGGGGGGCGGAGATACGCAGTATTTT
NA TRBJ1-6 NA TRBV9 CASSERDTGMNSPLHF TGTGCCAGCAGCGAGAGGGACACGGGGATGAATTCACCCCTCCACTTT
NA TRBJ2-5 NA TRBV15 CATSRVQGGPLTQYF TGTGCCACCAGCAGAGTGCAGGGCGGTCCGCTGACCCAGTACTTC
NA TRBJ2-5 once TRBV24-1 CATSDGAGRQETQYF TGTGCCACCAGTGATGGTGCGGGGCGACAAGAGACCCAGTACTTC
NA TRBJ1-5 once TRBV6-5 CASSYREGQPQHF TGTGCCAGCAGTTATCGAGAGGGTCAGCCCCAGCATTTT
NA TRBJ1-2 NA TRBV7-9 CASSLTGVGYTF TGTGCCAGCAGCTTAACGGGAGTTGGCTACACCTTC
NA TRBJ1-5 NA TRBV12-3/TRBV12-4 CASTLGGSQPQHF TGTGCCAGCACCTTGGGTGGCAGTCAGCCCCAGCATTTT
TRBD2 TRBJ2-4 NA TRBV2 CASSPSGGINIQYF TGTGCCAGCAGTCCTAGCGGGGGGATAAACATTCAGTACTTC
NA TRBJ1-4 NA TRBV6-5 CASSPRGATNEKLFF TGTGCCAGCAGTCCGAGAGGTGCAACTAATGAAAAACTGTTTTTT
TRBD1 TRBJ1-1 NA TRBV30 CAWGQGRNLNTEAFF TGTGCCTGGGGACAGGGGAGAAACCTGAACACTGAAGCTTTCTTT
NA TRBJ1-1 NA TRBV6-2/TRBV6-3 CASSPLQVNTEAFF TGTGCCAGCAGTCCCTTACAGGTGAACACTGAAGCTTTCTTT
TRBD1 TRBJ1-2 NA TRBV7-9 CASSSGQGARGYTF TGTGCCAGCAGCTCGGGACAGGGGGCGCGAGGCTACACCTTC
NA TRBJ2-7 NA TRBV20-1 CSAPLSDEQYF TGCAGTGCTCCTTTATCAGACGAGCAGTACTTC
NA TRBJ1-1 NA TRBV5-1 CASSLLGPNTEAFF TGCGCCAGCAGCTTGTTAGGACCTAACACTGAAGCTTTCTTT
NA TRBJ1-6 NA TRBV6-5 CASSYSKGTNSPLHF TGTGCCAGCAGTTACTCGAAAGGGACTAATTCACCCCTCCACTTT
NA TRBJ1-3 NA TRBV6-6 CASSPNFVSTSSGNTIYF TGTGCCAGCAGTCCCAATTTTGTATCAACATCCTCTGGAAACACCATATATTTT
NA TRBJ1-3 NA TRBV30 CAWNSDSGNTIYF TGTGCCTGGAACAGTGACTCTGGAAACACCATATATTTT
TRBD2 TRBJ2-1 NA TRBV3-1/TRBV3-2 CASSQVSGGAYNEQFF TGTGCCAGCAGCCAAGTTAGCGGGGGGGCATACAATGAGCAGTTCTTC
NA TRBJ2-1 NA TRBV15 CATSSYNEQFF TGTGCCACCAGCTCCTACAATGAGCAGTTCTTC
NA TRBJ1-5 NA TRBV5-1 CASSLDSHQPQHF TGCGCCAGCAGCTTGGATAGCCATCAGCCCCAGCATTTT
NA TRBJ1-1 NA TRBV12-5 CASGLEGRAFF TGTGCTAGTGGTTTGGAGGGGCGAGCTTTCTTT
NA TRBJ2-5 NA TRBV4-3 CASSQEPPRGAQETQYF TGCGCCAGCAGCCAAGAGCCCCCTCGCGGGGCCCAAGAGACCCAGTACTTC
NA TRBJ1-2 NA TRBV5-1 CASSLGHRSEGYGYTF TGCGCCAGCAGCTTGGGACATAGGTCCGAGGGATATGGCTACACCTTC
TRBD1 TRBJ1-6 once TRBV18 CASSPGTGGVSPLHF TGTGCCAGCTCACCGGGGACAGGGGGCGTTTCGCCCCTCCACTTT
TRBD1 TRBJ1-3 NA TRBV5-5 CASSLTTGDRSGNTIYF TGTGCCAGCAGCTTAACCACAGGGGACCGCTCTGGAAACACCATATATTTT
NA TRBJ1-1 NA TRBV2 CASSEGRVIKAFF TGTGCCAGCAGTGAAGGTCGGGTTATAAAAGCTTTCTTT
NA TRBJ1-6 NA TRBV5-4 CASSQREGTSYNSPLHF TGTGCCAGCAGCCAGAGGGAGGGAACCTCCTATAATTCACCCCTCCACTTT
NA TRBJ2-1 once TRBV3-1/TRBV3-2 CASSLPVGSYNEQFF TGTGCCAGCAGCCTGCCCGTTGGATCCTACAATGAGCAGTTCTTC
NA TRBJ1-2 NA TRBV19 CASSRARASPAHHGGYTF TGTGCCAGTAGCCGTGCCAGGGCCTCCCCTGCCCATCATGGTGGCTACACCTTC
NA TRBJ1-2 NA TRBV19 CASSSIAYGYTF TGTGCCAGTAGCTCGATAGCCTATGGCTACACCTTC
NA TRBJ1-3 once TRBV14 CASSHQQVGTGNTIYF TGTGCCAGCAGCCATCAACAGGTCGGGACTGGAAACACCATATATTTT
NA TRBJ1-2 once TRBV6-5 CASSIGTDNYGYTF TGTGCCAGCAGTATCGGGACTGACAACTATGGCTACACCTTC
TRBD1 TRBJ1-2 NA TRBV7-9 CASSSSGQGTNYGYTF TGTGCCAGCAGCTCCTCAGGACAGGGGACTAACTATGGCTACACCTTC
NA TRBJ2-2 NA TRBV4-1 CASSTFKKRENTGELFF TGCGCCAGCAGTACGTTTAAGAAGAGGGAGAACACCGGGGAGCTGTTTTTT
NA TRBJ1-5 once TRBV7-9 CASGESNQPQHF TGTGCCAGCGGTGAAAGCAATCAGCCCCAGCATTTT
NA TRBJ1-1 NA TRBV9 CASSAMGALNTEAFF TGTGCCAGCAGTGCTATGGGGGCGCTCAACACTGAAGCTTTCTTT
NA TRBJ2-1 NA TRBV19 CASSRDFTYNEQFF TGTGCCAGTAGTAGGGACTTTACCTACAATGAGCAGTTCTTC
NA TRBJ1-5 NA TRBV28 CASTGGWDQPQHF TGTGCCAGCACGGGGGGGTGGGATCAGCCCCAGCATTTT
TRBD1 TRBJ1-1 NA TRBV7-9 CASSPDRVPFF TGTGCCAGCAGCCCGGACAGGGTGCCTTTCTTT
NA TRBJ1-4 NA TRBV6-2/TRBV6-3 CASSYESVATNEKLFF TGTGCCAGCAGTTACGAGTCGGTTGCAACTAATGAAAAACTGTTTTTT
TRBD1 TRBJ2-3 NA TRBV5-1 CASSPGQGSVLTTDTQYF TGCGCCAGCAGCCCCGGACAGGGATCGGTCCTTACCACAGATACGCAGTATTTT
TRBD1 TRBJ2-3 NA TRBV24-1 CATSDPGQAQDTQYF TGTGCCACCAGTGACCCGGGACAGGCACAGGATACGCAGTATTTT
NA TRBJ1-2 NA TRBV19 CASSPNTAQVVGGLYGYTF TGTGCCAGTAGTCCAAACACGGCCCAGGTGGTGGGGGGCCTCTATGGCTACACCTTC
TRBD1 TRBJ1-1 NA TRBV6-2/TRBV6-3 CASSWAPDRVGTEAFF TGTGCCAGCAGTTGGGCCCCCGACAGGGTAGGGACTGAAGCTTTCTTT
NA TRBJ2-7 NA TRBV21-1 CASSKAGTGSSYEQYF TGTGCCAGCAGCAAAGCCGGGACAGGGAGCTCCTACGAGCAGTACTTC
NA TRBJ1-6 NA TRBV30 CAWSDTGLYSPLHF TGTGCCTGGAGTGACACAGGCTTATATTCACCCCTCCACTTT
NA TRBJ1-2 NA TRBV23-1 CASSQSVRHDGYGYTF TGCGCCAGCAGTCAATCGGTTCGGCACGACGGGTACGGCTACACCTTC
TRBD1 TRBJ1-2 NA TRBV6-2/TRBV6-3 CASSSSRTGPPYGYTF TGTGCCAGCAGTTCCTCAAGGACAGGGCCCCCCTATGGCTACACCTTC
TRBD1 TRBJ2-5 NA TRBV29-1 CSAVPRGLSGLFIKETQYF TGCAGCGCCGTACCCAGGGGGCTAAGTGGGCTCTTCATCAAAGAGACCCAGTACTTC
TRBD1 TRBJ1-5 NA TRBV5-6 CASSVYDRVGQPQHF TGTGCCAGCAGCGTCTATGACAGGGTGGGTCAGCCCCAGCATTTT